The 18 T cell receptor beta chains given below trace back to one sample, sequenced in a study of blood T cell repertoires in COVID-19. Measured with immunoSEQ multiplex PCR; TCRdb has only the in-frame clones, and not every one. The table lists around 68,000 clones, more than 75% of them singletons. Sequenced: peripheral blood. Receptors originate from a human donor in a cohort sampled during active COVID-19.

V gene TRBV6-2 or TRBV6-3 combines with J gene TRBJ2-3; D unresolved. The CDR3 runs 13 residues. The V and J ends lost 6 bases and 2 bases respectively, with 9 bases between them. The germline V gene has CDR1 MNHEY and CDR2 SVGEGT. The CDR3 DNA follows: TGTGCCAGCAGCCGCCCTAACACAGATACGCAGTATTTT. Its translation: CASSRPNTDTQYF.

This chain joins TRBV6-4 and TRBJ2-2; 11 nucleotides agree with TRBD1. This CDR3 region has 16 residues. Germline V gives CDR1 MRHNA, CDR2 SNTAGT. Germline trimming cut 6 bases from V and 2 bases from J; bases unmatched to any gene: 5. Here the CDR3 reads CASSPGQGANTGELFF. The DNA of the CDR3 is TGTGCCAGCAGCCCCGGACAGGGGGCCAACACCGGGGAGCTGTTTTTT.

The CDR3 reads CATSLSRGSAYEQYF. The DNA of the CDR3 is TGTGCCACCAGCCTTTCTAGAGGGTCGGCCTACGAGCAGTACTTC. The V gene is TRBV15, the J gene TRBJ2-7, with TRBD2 as a possible D gene (5 bases). This CDR3 has 15 residues. With 5 bases removed from V and 2 bases from J, the gap between germline ends came to 16 bases. The V gene's germline CDR1 is LNHNV and CDR2 YYDKDF (reference sequence).

The CDR3 DNA reads as TGTGCCAGCAGCGCCCTCGGGACTAGCGGGGGACTAACCTACAATGAGCAGTTCTTC. Translation: CASSALGTSGGLTYNEQFF. The genes are TRBV7-2 and TRBJ2-1; 14 bases fit TRBD2. CDR1 and CDR2 from the germline V gene are SGHTA and FQGNSA. With V trimmed by 5 bases and J by 2 bases, 11 bases remained unmatched. The CDR3 runs to 19 residues.

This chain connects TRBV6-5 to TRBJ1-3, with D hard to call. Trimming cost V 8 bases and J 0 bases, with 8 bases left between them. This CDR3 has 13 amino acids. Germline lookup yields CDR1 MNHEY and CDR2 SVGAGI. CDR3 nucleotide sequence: TGTGCCAGCCAACGCAGCTCTGGAAACACCATATATTTT. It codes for CASQRSSGNTIYF.

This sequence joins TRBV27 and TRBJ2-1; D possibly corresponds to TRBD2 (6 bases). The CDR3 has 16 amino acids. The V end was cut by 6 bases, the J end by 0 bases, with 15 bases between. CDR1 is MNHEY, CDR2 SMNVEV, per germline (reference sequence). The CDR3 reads CASRDPRLGSYNEQFF. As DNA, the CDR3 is TGTGCCAGCAGGGACCCGAGACTAGGCTCCTACAATGAGCAGTTCTTC.

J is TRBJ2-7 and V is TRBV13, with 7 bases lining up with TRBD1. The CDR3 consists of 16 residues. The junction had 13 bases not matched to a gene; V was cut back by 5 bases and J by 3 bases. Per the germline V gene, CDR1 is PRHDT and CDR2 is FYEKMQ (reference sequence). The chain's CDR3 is CASSQTGPFAFYEQYF. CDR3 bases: TGTGCCAGCAGCCAGACAGGGCCGTTCGCCTTCTACGAGCAGTACTTC.

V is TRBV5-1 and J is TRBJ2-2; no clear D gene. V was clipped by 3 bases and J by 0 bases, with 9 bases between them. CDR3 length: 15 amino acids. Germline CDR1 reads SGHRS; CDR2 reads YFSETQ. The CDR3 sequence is CASSSSTTNTGELFF. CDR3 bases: TGCGCCAGCAGCTCCTCGACAACGAACACCGGGGAGCTGTTTTTT.

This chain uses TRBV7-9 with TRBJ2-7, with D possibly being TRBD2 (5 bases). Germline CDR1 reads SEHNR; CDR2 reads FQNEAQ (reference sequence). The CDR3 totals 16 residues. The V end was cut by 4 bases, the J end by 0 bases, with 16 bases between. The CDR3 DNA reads TGTGCCAGCAGCTCTCTCGATCGGGATGGCTCCTACGAGCAGTACGTC. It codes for CASSSLDRDGSYEQYV.

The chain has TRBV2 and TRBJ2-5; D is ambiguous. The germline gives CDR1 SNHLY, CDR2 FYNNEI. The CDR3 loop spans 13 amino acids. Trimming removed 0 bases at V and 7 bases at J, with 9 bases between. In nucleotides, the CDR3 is TGTGCCAGCAGTGAAGCTTATGGCGGGACCCAGTACTTC. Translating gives CASSEAYGGTQYF.

The chain's CDR3 is CASSSSGGATDTQYF. CDR3 DNA sequence: TGTGCCAGCAGCTCGTCCGGGGGGGCCACAGATACGCAGTATTTT. The chain recombines TRBV11-2 with TRBJ2-3, with 8 bases matching TRBD2. Germline assignment: CDR1 SGHAT and CDR2 FQNNGV. After removal of 4 bases from V and 2 bases from J, the junction contained 5 bases not matched to a gene. The CDR3 consists of 15 residues.

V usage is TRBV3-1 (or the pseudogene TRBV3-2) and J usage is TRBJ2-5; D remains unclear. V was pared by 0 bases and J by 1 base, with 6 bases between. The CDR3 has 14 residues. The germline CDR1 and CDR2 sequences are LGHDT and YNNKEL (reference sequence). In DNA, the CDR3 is TGTGCCAGCAGCCAAGACTATACCCAAGAGACCCAGTACTTC. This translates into CASSQDYTQETQYF.

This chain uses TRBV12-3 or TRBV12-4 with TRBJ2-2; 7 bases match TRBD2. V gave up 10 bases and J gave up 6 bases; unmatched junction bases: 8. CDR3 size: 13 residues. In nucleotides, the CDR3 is TGTGCCACCTCGCGGGGAGGGGCCGGGGAGCTGTTTTTT. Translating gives CATSRGGAGELFF.

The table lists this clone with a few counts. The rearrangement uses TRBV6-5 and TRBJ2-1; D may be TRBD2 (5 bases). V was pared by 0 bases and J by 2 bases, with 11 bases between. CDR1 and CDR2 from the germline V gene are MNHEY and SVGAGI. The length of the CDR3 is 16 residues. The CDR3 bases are TGTGCCAGCAGTTACTCGTCGGGGAACCCCTACAATGAGCAGTTCTTC. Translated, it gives CASSYSSGNPYNEQFF.

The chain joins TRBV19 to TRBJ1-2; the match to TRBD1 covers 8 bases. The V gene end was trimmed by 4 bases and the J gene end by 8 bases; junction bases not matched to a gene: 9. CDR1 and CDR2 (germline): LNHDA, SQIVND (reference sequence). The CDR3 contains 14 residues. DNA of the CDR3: TGTGCCAGTAGTAAAGGCGACAGGGGTAAGGGCTACACCTTC. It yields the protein CASSKGDRGKGYTF.

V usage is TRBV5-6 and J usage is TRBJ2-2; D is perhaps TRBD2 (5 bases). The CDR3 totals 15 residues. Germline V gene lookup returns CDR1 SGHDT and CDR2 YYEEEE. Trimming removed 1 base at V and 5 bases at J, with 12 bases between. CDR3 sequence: CASSLSSGSTGELFF. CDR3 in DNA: TGTGCCAGCAGCTTGTCTTCTGGGAGTACCGGGGAGCTGTTTTTT.

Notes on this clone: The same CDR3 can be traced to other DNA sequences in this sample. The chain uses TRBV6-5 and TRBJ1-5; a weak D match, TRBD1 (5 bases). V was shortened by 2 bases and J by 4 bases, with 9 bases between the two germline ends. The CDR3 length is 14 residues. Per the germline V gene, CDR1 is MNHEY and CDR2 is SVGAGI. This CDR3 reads CASSYRGSNQPQHF. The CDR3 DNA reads TGTGCCAGCAGTTACAGGGGTTCGAATCAGCCCCAGCATTTT.

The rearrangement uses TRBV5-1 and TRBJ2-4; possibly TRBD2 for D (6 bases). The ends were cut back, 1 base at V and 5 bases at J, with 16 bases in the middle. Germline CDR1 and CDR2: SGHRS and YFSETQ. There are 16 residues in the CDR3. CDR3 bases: TGCGCCAGCAGCTTGTCCTGGTCCACGGGGGAAAACATTCAGTACTTC. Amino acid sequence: CASSLSWSTGENIQYF.